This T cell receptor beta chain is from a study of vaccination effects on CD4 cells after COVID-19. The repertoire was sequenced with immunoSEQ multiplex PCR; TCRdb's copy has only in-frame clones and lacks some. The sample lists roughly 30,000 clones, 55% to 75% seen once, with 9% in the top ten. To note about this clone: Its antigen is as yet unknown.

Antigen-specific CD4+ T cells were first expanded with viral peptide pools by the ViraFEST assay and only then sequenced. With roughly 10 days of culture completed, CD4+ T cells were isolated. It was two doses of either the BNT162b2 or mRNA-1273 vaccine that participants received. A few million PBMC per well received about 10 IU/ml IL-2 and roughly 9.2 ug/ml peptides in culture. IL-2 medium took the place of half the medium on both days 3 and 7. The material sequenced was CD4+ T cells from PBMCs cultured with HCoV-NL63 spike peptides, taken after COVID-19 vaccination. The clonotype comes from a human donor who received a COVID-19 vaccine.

Here the CDR3 DNA reads TGTGCCAGAAACTTACAGGGAGATTTTAACGCAGATACGCAGTATTTT. The encoded protein is CARNLQGDFNADTQYF. The rearrangement links TRBV21-1 to TRBJ2-3; TRBD1, as called in the table, went unchecked against the DNA. TRBV21-1 constitutes a pseudogene. CDR3 length equals 16 residues.